Listed below are T cell receptor beta chains from one sample, sequenced in a study of T cells in Graves' hyperthyroidism and ophthalmopathy. From the multiplex PCR reads, TCRdb called clonotypes with MiXCR, one entry per CDR3 protein. The sample includes a few hundred thousand distinct CDR3 sequences, 15% to 19% of them seen just once. Material: blood. Source of these receptors: a woman aged 25 to 39 with Graves' hyperthyroidism. Both conserved end residues are part of each CDR3. Each record gives: CDR3 protein, CDR3 DNA, D gene, J gene, V gene, clone size. A D gene is named only where the DNA matches it firmly. Size tells how often a clone was seen (once, few, many) or the class of an expanded clone, and some rows leave it out.

CDR3: CASRRGGVYTEAFF
DNA: TGTGCCAGCAGGAGGGGGGGCGTGTACACTGAAGCTTTCTTT
D: -
J: TRBJ1-1
V: TRBV12-3/TRBV12-4
size: many

CDR3: CASSRRDRGLGYTF
DNA: TGTGCCAGCAGCCGCCGGGACAGGGGGCTTGGCTACACCTTC
D: TRBD1
J: TRBJ1-2
V: TRBV6-2/TRBV6-3
size: -

CDR3: CASSLIGTGIYEQYF
DNA: TGTGCCAGCAGTCTAATAGGGACAGGGATTTACGAGCAGTACTTC
D: TRBD1
J: TRBJ2-7
V: TRBV5-5
size: few

CDR3: CAWSDGGAVFLHEQYF
DNA: TGTGCCTGGAGTGATGGAGGGGCGGTTTTTTTGCACGAGCAGTACTTC
D: -
J: TRBJ2-7
V: TRBV30
size: many

CDR3: CASSLVASLSYEQYF
DNA: TGTGCCAGCAGCTTAGTGGCTAGTCTCTCCTACGAGCAGTACTTC
D: -
J: TRBJ2-7
V: TRBV7-2
size: many

CDR3: CASSFSGTNTGELFF
DNA: TGTGCCAGCAGCTTTAGCGGGACGAACACCGGGGAGCTGTTTTTT
D: TRBD2
J: TRBJ2-2
V: TRBV7-2
size: many

CDR3: CAISESDSNQPQHF
DNA: TGTGCCATCAGTGAGTCCGACAGCAATCAGCCCCAGCATTTT
D: -
J: TRBJ1-5
V: TRBV10-3
size: -

CDR3: CSVHGQMNTEAFF
DNA: TGCAGCGTCCACGGACAAATGAACACTGAAGCTTTCTTT
D: -
J: TRBJ1-1
V: TRBV29-1
size: few

CDR3: CASSPGQGDGKNIQYF
DNA: TGTGCCAGCAGCCCAGGACAGGGGGATGGCAAAAACATTCAGTACTTC
D: TRBD1
J: TRBJ2-4
V: TRBV4-2
size: -

CDR3: CASSTDRANTEAFF
DNA: TGTGCCAGCAGCACAGACAGGGCGAACACTGAAGCTTTCTTT
D: TRBD1
J: TRBJ1-1
V: TRBV13
size: many

CDR3: CSASASGTTDTQYF
DNA: TGCAGTGCTAGCGCTAGCGGGACAACAGATACGCAGTATTTT
D: TRBD2
J: TRBJ2-3
V: TRBV20-1
size: many

CDR3: CASSFRDTRNTEAFF
DNA: TGTGCCAGCAGTTTCAGAGACACACGGAACACTGAAGCTTTCTTT
D: -
J: TRBJ1-1
V: TRBV27
size: many